Listed below are T cell receptor beta chains from one sample, sequenced in a study of OX40 agonist ivuxolimab in advanced cancers. Using immunoSEQ multiplex PCR, the repertoire was profiled, and TCRdb retains in-frame clones only, with some absent. The table records tens of thousands of clones, around 90% of them present only once. The sample was CD4+ or CD8+ T cells sorted from blood, taken in a trial of the OX40 agonist ivuxolimab. The receptors here all came from an adult with an advanced solid tumor such as melanoma, head and neck, liver or kidney cancer. The CDR3 runs from the conserved cysteine through the conserved F or W. Fields, in order: D gene, clone size, J gene, CDR3 length, V gene, CDR3 DNA, CDR3 protein. D genes are given only for firm matches. Expanded clones get a size class; other rows say once, few or many, or leave the size out.

D gene: TRBD1; clone size: NA; J gene: TRBJ1-4; CDR3 length: 16; V gene: TRBV5-1; CDR3 DNA: TGCGCCAGCAGCTTCGGCCCGACAGGGGGCGATGAAAAACTGTTTTTT; CDR3 protein: CASSFGPTGGDEKLFF
D gene: NA; clone size: NA; J gene: TRBJ1-5; CDR3 length: 14; V gene: TRBV6-4; CDR3 DNA: TGTGCCAGCAGGAAACAAGCCCAAGACCAGCCCCAGCATTTT; CDR3 protein: CASRKQAQDQPQHF
D gene: NA; clone size: NA; J gene: TRBJ2-7; CDR3 length: 16; V gene: TRBV6-5; CDR3 DNA: TGTGCCAGCAGTTCCGGACGTCGTAGCGGAACCTACGAGCAGTACTTC; CDR3 protein: CASSSGRRSGTYEQYF
D gene: NA; clone size: once; J gene: TRBJ2-1; CDR3 length: 13; V gene: TRBV10-1; CDR3 DNA: TGCGCCAGCAGTCCCCGGGCCCCCAATGAGCAGTTCTTC; CDR3 protein: CASSPRAPNEQFF
D gene: TRBD2; clone size: NA; J gene: TRBJ2-5; CDR3 length: 10; V gene: TRBV30; CDR3 DNA: TGTGCCTGGGGGGGGGAGGCCCAGTACTTC; CDR3 protein: CAWGGEAQYF
D gene: NA; clone size: NA; J gene: TRBJ2-7; CDR3 length: 10; V gene: TRBV6-1; CDR3 DNA: TGTGCCAGCCCCGGCTACGAGCAGTACTTC; CDR3 protein: CASPGYEQYF
D gene: TRBD2; clone size: NA; J gene: TRBJ2-3; CDR3 length: 16; V gene: TRBV7-2; CDR3 DNA: TGTGCCAGCAGCTTAGGGACTAGCGGGGCGACAGATACGCAGTATTTT; CDR3 protein: CASSLGTSGATDTQYF
D gene: NA; clone size: NA; J gene: TRBJ2-3; CDR3 length: 12; V gene: TRBV25-1; CDR3 DNA: TGTGCCACCACCGGGGATCCGGGTGCGCAGTATTTT; CDR3 protein: CATTGDPGAQYF
D gene: NA; clone size: NA; J gene: TRBJ1-2; CDR3 length: 14; V gene: TRBV5-1; CDR3 DNA: TGCGCCAGCAGCTTGCTCGGCAGTGACTATGGCTACACCTTC; CDR3 protein: CASSLLGSDYGYTF
D gene: TRBD1; clone size: NA; J gene: TRBJ2-7; CDR3 length: 17; V gene: TRBV5-1; CDR3 DNA: TGCGCCAGCAGTAAAGGCGTGTCGGGGACAGGGGTAGCCGAGCAGTACTTC; CDR3 protein: CASSKGVSGTGVAEQYF
D gene: TRBD2; clone size: NA; J gene: TRBJ2-2; CDR3 length: 16; V gene: TRBV10-2; CDR3 DNA: TGCGCCAGCAGTGATAGAGCGGGGGGGAACACCGGGGAGCTGTTTTTT; CDR3 protein: CASSDRAGGNTGELFF
D gene: NA; clone size: NA; J gene: TRBJ2-7; CDR3 length: 12; V gene: TRBV6-1; CDR3 DNA: TGTGCCAGCAAAGTTGGGCACTACGAGCAGTACTTC; CDR3 protein: CASKVGHYEQYF
D gene: NA; clone size: NA; J gene: TRBJ2-5; CDR3 length: 15; V gene: TRBV19; CDR3 DNA: TGTGCCAGTAGTATACGAGTGGGCGAGCAAGAGACCCAGTACTTC; CDR3 protein: CASSIRVGEQETQYF
D gene: NA; clone size: NA; J gene: TRBJ1-1; CDR3 length: 14; V gene: TRBV19; CDR3 DNA: TGTGCCAGTAGTCTAAGGGAGGGGAATGGTGAAGCTTTCTTT; CDR3 protein: CASSLREGNGEAFF
D gene: TRBD1; clone size: NA; J gene: TRBJ1-2; CDR3 length: 14; V gene: TRBV11-2; CDR3 DNA: TGTGCCAGCAGCTTAGACAACAGGGGGCAAGGCTACACCTTC; CDR3 protein: CASSLDNRGQGYTF
D gene: TRBD1; clone size: NA; J gene: TRBJ1-2; CDR3 length: 14; V gene: TRBV28; CDR3 DNA: TGTGCCAGCAGCCGATCCGACAGGGGGGATGGCTACACCTTC; CDR3 protein: CASSRSDRGDGYTF
D gene: NA; clone size: NA; J gene: TRBJ2-7; CDR3 length: 13; V gene: TRBV28; CDR3 DNA: TGTGCCAGCAGTTTGGGCCCGGGCGGGGAGCAGTACTTC; CDR3 protein: CASSLGPGGEQYF
D gene: TRBD2; clone size: NA; J gene: TRBJ2-7; CDR3 length: 18; V gene: TRBV5-5; CDR3 DNA: TGTGCCAGCAGCATACAGGGACTAGCCGAAACTAGCTCCTACGAGCAGTACTTC; CDR3 protein: CASSIQGLAETSSYEQYF
D gene: NA; clone size: once; J gene: TRBJ1-5; CDR3 length: 13; V gene: TRBV11-3; CDR3 DNA: TGTGCCAGCAGCTTATGGGGCAATCAGCCCCAGCATTTT; CDR3 protein: CASSLWGNQPQHF
D gene: NA; clone size: NA; J gene: TRBJ1-6; CDR3 length: 17; V gene: TRBV7-9; CDR3 DNA: TGTGCCAGCAGCTCGAATGGTGGGGGGACGGTAAATTCACCCCTCCACTTT; CDR3 protein: CASSSNGGGTVNSPLHF
D gene: TRBD1; clone size: NA; J gene: TRBJ2-7; CDR3 length: 15; V gene: TRBV4-1; CDR3 DNA: TGCGCCAGCAGTCCAATGTTACAGGGGCGGTACGAGCAGTACTTC; CDR3 protein: CASSPMLQGRYEQYF
D gene: TRBD2; clone size: NA; J gene: TRBJ2-1; CDR3 length: 17; V gene: TRBV4-2; CDR3 DNA: TGTGCCAGCAGCCAAGATATCCGACTAGCGGGAGGAAATGAGCAGTTCTTC; CDR3 protein: CASSQDIRLAGGNEQFF
D gene: TRBD1; clone size: NA; J gene: TRBJ2-3; CDR3 length: 16; V gene: TRBV14; CDR3 DNA: TGTGCCAGCAGCCAGGACACAGGGGTAGCCACAGATACGCAGTATTTT; CDR3 protein: CASSQDTGVATDTQYF
D gene: NA; clone size: NA; J gene: TRBJ1-1; CDR3 length: 12; V gene: TRBV4-3; CDR3 DNA: TGCGCCAGCAGCCAAGATGTGGGTGAAGCTTTCTTT; CDR3 protein: CASSQDVGEAFF
D gene: NA; clone size: few; J gene: TRBJ1-2; CDR3 length: 12; V gene: TRBV6-5; CDR3 DNA: TGTGCCAGCAGCCTCGACGACTATGGCTACACCTTC; CDR3 protein: CASSLDDYGYTF
D gene: NA; clone size: NA; J gene: TRBJ1-5; CDR3 length: 13; V gene: TRBV28; CDR3 DNA: TGTGCCAGCAGGACTAATAGCAATCAGCCCCAGCATTTT; CDR3 protein: CASRTNSNQPQHF
D gene: NA; clone size: NA; J gene: TRBJ1-4; CDR3 length: 14; V gene: TRBV30; CDR3 DNA: TGTGCCTGGAGTGAGACTAATACTAATGAAAAACTGTTTTTT; CDR3 protein: CAWSETNTNEKLFF
D gene: TRBD2; clone size: NA; J gene: TRBJ2-3; CDR3 length: 17; V gene: TRBV5-1; CDR3 DNA: TGCGCCAGCAGCTGGGAGTCTAGCGGGAGTTTTGCAGATACGCAGTATTTT; CDR3 protein: CASSWESSGSFADTQYF
D gene: NA; clone size: NA; J gene: TRBJ2-7; CDR3 length: 14; V gene: TRBV28; CDR3 DNA: TGTGCCAGCAGACGAACAGGGATTATCGGCGAGCAGTACTTC; CDR3 protein: CASRRTGIIGEQYF
D gene: NA; clone size: NA; J gene: TRBJ2-1; CDR3 length: 13; V gene: TRBV19; CDR3 DNA: TGTGCCAGTAGTCCAAGGGCCGGGGGTGAGCAGTTCTTC; CDR3 protein: CASSPRAGGEQFF
D gene: NA; clone size: NA; J gene: TRBJ2-1; CDR3 length: 16; V gene: TRBV7-6; CDR3 DNA: TGTGCCAGCAGCTTAGCGACTTATCTCTCCTACAATGAGCAGTTCTTC; CDR3 protein: CASSLATYLSYNEQFF
D gene: TRBD1; clone size: NA; J gene: TRBJ1-1; CDR3 length: 13; V gene: TRBV5-1; CDR3 DNA: TGCGCCAGCAGCTCCGACAGGGGGCGAGAAGCTTTCTTT; CDR3 protein: CASSSDRGREAFF
D gene: NA; clone size: NA; J gene: TRBJ2-7; CDR3 length: 14; V gene: TRBV19; CDR3 DNA: TGTGCCAGTAGCCGGGACGGCAGCTCCTACGAGCAGTACTTC; CDR3 protein: CASSRDGSSYEQYF
D gene: NA; clone size: NA; J gene: TRBJ2-5; CDR3 length: 13; V gene: TRBV11-3; CDR3 DNA: TGTGCCAGCAGCGGGGGCAGCCAAGAGACCCAGTACTTC; CDR3 protein: CASSGGSQETQYF
D gene: NA; clone size: NA; J gene: TRBJ1-2; CDR3 length: 12; V gene: TRBV28; CDR3 DNA: TGTGCCAGCAGTTGGCGGTTCTATGGCTACACCTTC; CDR3 protein: CASSWRFYGYTF
D gene: NA; clone size: NA; J gene: TRBJ2-7; CDR3 length: 13; V gene: TRBV7-8; CDR3 DNA: TGTGCCAGCAGCTTCACGGGATGGACCGAGCAGTACTTC; CDR3 protein: CASSFTGWTEQYF
D gene: NA; clone size: NA; J gene: TRBJ1-4; CDR3 length: 17; V gene: TRBV21-1; CDR3 DNA: TGTGCCAGCAGCAAAAGGGGTGGGGACGCTTCAAATGAAAAACTGTTTTTT; CDR3 protein: CASSKRGGDASNEKLFF
D gene: NA; clone size: NA; J gene: TRBJ2-7; CDR3 length: 14; V gene: TRBV19; CDR3 DNA: TGTGCCAGTAGTATAGAAGACAGATTCTACGAGCAGTACTTC; CDR3 protein: CASSIEDRFYEQYF
D gene: NA; clone size: NA; J gene: TRBJ2-1; CDR3 length: 15; V gene: TRBV5-1; CDR3 DNA: TGCGCCAGCAGCTTGGAGGCTAGCAGGGGGGATGAGCAGTTCTTC; CDR3 protein: CASSLEASRGDEQFF
D gene: TRBD2; clone size: NA; J gene: TRBJ2-5; CDR3 length: 14; V gene: TRBV11-2; CDR3 DNA: TGTGCCAGCAGGGGACTAGCGGGGGAAGAGACCCAGTACTTC; CDR3 protein: CASRGLAGEETQYF
D gene: TRBD1; clone size: NA; J gene: TRBJ1-2; CDR3 length: 14; V gene: TRBV4-2; CDR3 DNA: TGTGCCAGCACCACCACGGACAGGCATAATGGCTACACCTTC; CDR3 protein: CASTTTDRHNGYTF
D gene: NA; clone size: NA; J gene: TRBJ1-6; CDR3 length: 15; V gene: TRBV5-1; CDR3 DNA: TGCGCCAGCAGCTTGACGACAGGTGATAATTCACCCCTCCACTTT; CDR3 protein: CASSLTTGDNSPLHF
D gene: NA; clone size: NA; J gene: TRBJ1-1; CDR3 length: 14; V gene: TRBV30; CDR3 DNA: TGTGCCTGGAGTGTTCGGACAGCGAACACTGAAGCTTTCTTT; CDR3 protein: CAWSVRTANTEAFF
D gene: NA; clone size: NA; J gene: TRBJ1-1; CDR3 length: 15; V gene: TRBV28; CDR3 DNA: TGTGCCAGCACTCGAGCGTGGGGGGCGAGCACTGAAGCTTTCTTT; CDR3 protein: CASTRAWGASTEAFF
D gene: NA; clone size: NA; J gene: TRBJ1-6; CDR3 length: 12; V gene: TRBV7-9; CDR3 DNA: TGTGCCAGCAGCTTCGGGGATTCACCCCTCCACTTT; CDR3 protein: CASSFGDSPLHF
D gene: NA; clone size: few; J gene: TRBJ2-3; CDR3 length: 14; V gene: TRBV2; CDR3 DNA: TGTGCCAGCAGGAGGACAGATCTTTTGTATACGCAGTATTTT; CDR3 protein: CASRRTDLLYTQYF
D gene: NA; clone size: once; J gene: TRBJ1-3; CDR3 length: 15; V gene: TRBV4-1; CDR3 DNA: TGCGCCAGCAGCCAAGGGGGCTTGGGGGGAAACACCATATATTTT; CDR3 protein: CASSQGGLGGNTIYF
D gene: TRBD1; clone size: once; J gene: TRBJ2-7; CDR3 length: 16; V gene: TRBV28; CDR3 DNA: TGTGCCAGTAGATTGGGGAAAACAGGGGGCCTCTACGAGCAGTACTTC; CDR3 protein: CASRLGKTGGLYEQYF
D gene: NA; clone size: NA; J gene: TRBJ2-7; CDR3 length: 11; V gene: TRBV10-3; CDR3 DNA: TGTGCCATCAGGGAGGCCTACGAGCAGTACTTC; CDR3 protein: CAIREAYEQYF
D gene: NA; clone size: once; J gene: TRBJ2-1; CDR3 length: 12; V gene: TRBV5-4; CDR3 DNA: TGTGCCAGCAGCCCTACTAGTGCTGAGCAGTTCTTC; CDR3 protein: CASSPTSAEQFF
D gene: NA; clone size: few; J gene: TRBJ1-1; CDR3 length: 15; V gene: TRBV2; CDR3 DNA: TGTGCCACCTTGGCGGGGGTTGGTTTGGGCACTGAAGCTTTCTTT; CDR3 protein: CATLAGVGLGTEAFF
D gene: NA; clone size: NA; J gene: TRBJ1-2; CDR3 length: 16; V gene: TRBV18; CDR3 DNA: TGTGCCAGCTCACCACTTCAGGCAAAGACTAACTATGGCTACACCTTC; CDR3 protein: CASSPLQAKTNYGYTF
D gene: TRBD2; clone size: NA; J gene: TRBJ2-7; CDR3 length: 16; V gene: TRBV5-1; CDR3 DNA: TGCGCCAGCAGCCCCCAACTAGCGGGAGAGACCTACGAGCAGTACTTC; CDR3 protein: CASSPQLAGETYEQYF
D gene: TRBD1; clone size: NA; J gene: TRBJ1-1; CDR3 length: 11; V gene: TRBV29-1; CDR3 DNA: TGCAGCGTTGACCAGGGGGCTAAAGCTTTCTTT; CDR3 protein: CSVDQGAKAFF
D gene: NA; clone size: NA; J gene: TRBJ2-2; CDR3 length: 16; V gene: TRBV10-3; CDR3 DNA: TGTGCCATCAGTGCGTTTGGAGGGTCGAACACCGGGGAGCTGTTTTTT; CDR3 protein: CAISAFGGSNTGELFF
D gene: NA; clone size: once; J gene: TRBJ1-2; CDR3 length: 14; V gene: TRBV4-2; CDR3 DNA: TGTGCCAGCAGCCAAGATATGAACCCTGGAGGCTACACCTTC; CDR3 protein: CASSQDMNPGGYTF
D gene: NA; clone size: NA; J gene: TRBJ2-3; CDR3 length: 16; V gene: TRBV18; CDR3 DNA: TGTGCCAGCTCACCCGGCTCTGAGGGGTCCGGGCATACGCAGTATTTT; CDR3 protein: CASSPGSEGSGHTQYF
D gene: TRBD1; clone size: NA; J gene: TRBJ1-5; CDR3 length: 13; V gene: TRBV10-3; CDR3 DNA: TGTGCCATCAGCCAGGGGGCCAATCAGCCCCAGCATTTT; CDR3 protein: CAISQGANQPQHF